The 29 T cell receptor beta chains presented below share a single source sample, sequenced in a study of T-cell reconstitution after alpha-beta-depleted transplantation in children. Unique molecular identifiers were incorporated during preparation of the TCRbeta library. TCRdb analysed the PCR reads with MiXCR anew, one entry per CDR3 protein. Of approximately 490,000 distinct CDR3 sequences listed, about 10% were seen once; the top ten hold 2%. Sequencing was performed on PBMCs, taken before TCRalphabeta/CD19-depleted stem cell transplant. Receptors originate from a child between 2 and 9 years old with inherited bone marrow failure, due to receive a stem cell transplant.

Note on this clonotype: This sequence may be a read error, since a much larger clone differs from it by one base. The chain couples TRBV4-3 to TRBJ2-3; 9 bases match TRBD2. The CDR3 contains 17 residues. Germline CDR1 is LGHNA and CDR2 is YSLEER. The CDR3 loop is CASSQGLRTSATDMQYF. CDR3 in DNA: TGCGCCAGCAGCCAAGGCTTAAGGACTAGCGCCACAGATATGCAGTATTTT.

This clonotype showed up many times. The chain is built from TRBV20-1 and TRBJ2-3; possible D gene TRBD2, 6 bases. The CDR3 consists of 16 residues. Germline V gives CDR1 DFQATT, CDR2 SNEGSKA (reference sequence). V gave up 3 bases and J gave up 2 bases, with 18 bases separating them. Written as DNA, the CDR3 is TGCAGTGCTAGGAAAAATCTAGCGAGCTACACAGATACGCAGTATTTT. Translated, it gives CSARKNLASYTDTQYF.

This clonotype was counted ten times or more. The chain has TRBV30 and TRBJ2-1; no firm D call. V lost 2 bases and J 4 bases, leaving 9 bases between the germline ends. This CDR3 is built from 13 residues. Germline V gene data show CDR1 as GTSNPN and CDR2 as SVGIG (reference sequence). CDR3 loop: CAWSRQQYNEQFF. As DNA, the CDR3 is TGTGCCTGGAGTAGGCAGCAGTACAATGAGCAGTTCTTC.

This clonotype was observed many times. The rearrangement links TRBV6-2 or TRBV6-3 to TRBJ2-5; the D is unclear. The CDR3 is made up of 14 amino acids. Germline V gene lookup returns CDR1 MNHEY and CDR2 SVGEGT. Deletions cut 6 bases from V and 5 bases from J, with 16 bases between. The CDR3 here is CASRKTGARETQYF. CDR3 nucleotides: TGTGCCAGCAGGAAGACGGGCGCTAGGGAGACCCAGTACTTC.

Only a few counts were recorded for this clonotype. V gene TRBV4-3 combines with J gene TRBJ2-3, with TRBD1 matching over 7 bases. V lost 2 bases, J lost 5 bases, and 10 bases stayed unmatched. There are 16 residues in the CDR3. CDR1 LGHNA and CDR2 YSLEER come from the germline V gene. CDR3 residues: CASSQLGPRQGDTQYF. The CDR3 coding sequence is TGCGCCAGCAGCCAATTGGGACCGCGACAGGGAGATACGCAGTATTTT.

At least ten counts were recorded for this clonotype. The DNA of the CDR3 is TGTGCCAGCAGTTTATCGACGGACGGGGAGGGCGAGCAGTACTTC. Translating it yields CASSLSTDGEGEQYF. J is TRBJ2-7 and V is TRBV27; 7 bases are a match to TRBD2. The CDR3 is 15 residues long. Germline V gives CDR1 MNHEY, CDR2 SMNVEV (reference sequence). V gave up 0 bases and J gave up 6 bases; unmatched junction bases: 8.

This clonotype was seen many times. The chain links TRBV5-1 to TRBJ2-7; D ambiguous. The CDR3 is 13 residues long. The germline CDR1 and CDR2 sequences are SGHRS and YFSETQ. V lost 5 bases to trimming and J lost 1 base, with 10 bases between them. The CDR3 spells CASRLEPSYEQYF. The CDR3 bases are TGCGCCAGCAGGCTCGAGCCGTCCTACGAGCAGTACTTC.

This clonotype was observed at least ten times. The chain is built from TRBV20-1 and TRBJ2-6; 8 bases map to TRBD2. V was pared by 5 bases and J by 3 bases, with 9 bases of the junction left unmatched. Germline-derived CDR1 and CDR2 are DFQATT and SNEGSKA (reference sequence). The CDR3 is 16 residues long. The CDR3 coding sequence is TGCAGTGCTCGCCGGGGGGGCGTAGGTGGGGCCAACGTCCTGACTTTC. Translation: CSARRGGVGGANVLTF.

This clonotype appeared many times. The chain couples TRBV5-1 to TRBJ2-7, with a possible D match to TRBD2 (5 bases). The CDR3 runs to 15 residues. From germline, CDR1 is SGHRS and CDR2 YFSETQ. V was clipped by 4 bases and J by 0 bases, with 14 bases between them. The CDR3: CASSDQLVSSYEQYF. In DNA, the CDR3 is TGCGCCAGCAGCGATCAACTAGTTTCCTCCTACGAGCAGTACTTC. Using reference TRBV5-1 and TRBJ2-7 for the parts outside the CDR3, the full variable domain is KAGVTQTPRYLIKTRGQQVTLSCSPISGHRSVSWYQQTPGQGLQFLFEYFSETQRNKGNFPGRFSGRQFSNSRSEMNVSTLELGDSALYLCASSDQLVSSYEQYFGPGTRLTVT.

This clonotype was seen repeatedly, ten times or more. This rearrangement joins TRBV28 to TRBJ2-7; tentative D call: TRBD1 (5 bases). Per the germline V gene, CDR1 is MDHEN and CDR2 is SYDVKM. Deletions cut 5 bases from V and 6 bases from J, with 23 bases between. CDR3 length: 16 amino acids. The CDR3 region is CASSVTIVNQGREQYF. The CDR3 bases are TGTGCCAGCAGTGTAACAATCGTCAACCAGGGTCGCGAGCAGTACTTC.

This clonotype was picked up a small number of times. This chain joins TRBV27 and TRBJ2-2, with TRBD2 matching 8 bases. The J segment lost 1 base and the V segment lost 3 bases, leaving 7 bases of the junction unmatched. Germline V gene lookup returns CDR1 MNHEY and CDR2 SMNVEV (reference sequence). The CDR3 contains 17 residues. The DNA of the CDR3 is TGTGCCAGCAGTTTTAGGCGGGGGGCATTGAACACCGGGGAGCTGTTTTTT. The encoded protein is CASSFRRGALNTGELFF.

The sample holds many counts of this clonotype. This chain joins TRBV5-1 and TRBJ2-1; D call uncertain. The CDR3 consists of 17 residues. The V and J ends lost 0 bases and 4 bases respectively, with 17 bases between them. Germline V gene data show CDR1 as SGHRS and CDR2 as YFSETQ. CDR3 amino acids: CASSLAPFRTQYNEQFF. CDR3 sequence (DNA): TGCGCCAGCAGCTTGGCCCCGTTTCGAACCCAATACAATGAGCAGTTCTTC.

This clonotype was seen at least ten times. The V call is TRBV7-9, the J call TRBJ2-1; the match to TRBD2 covers 9 bases. Per germline, CDR1 SEHNR and CDR2 FQNEAQ (reference sequence). The CDR3 length is 19 residues. V was clipped by 3 bases and J by 0 bases; unmatched bases: 12. The CDR3 loop reads CASSFVEGLAGISYNEQFF. CDR3 coding DNA: TGTGCCAGCAGCTTCGTGGAGGGTCTAGCGGGAATCTCCTACAATGAGCAGTTCTTC.

This clonotype was seen at least ten times. The V gene is TRBV7-2, the J gene TRBJ2-5; D is possibly TRBD1 (5 bases). V was pared by 5 bases and J by 3 bases, with 13 bases between. The CDR3 runs to 14 residues. CDR1 is SGHTA and CDR2 is FQGNSA in the germline V gene. CDR3: CASSKPTGEETQYF. The DNA for the CDR3 is TGTGCCAGCAGCAAGCCAACAGGAGAAGAGACCCAGTACTTC.

This clonotype was seen many times. No conserved phenylalanine or tryptophan ends this CDR3, so it is likely a read error. The chain has TRBV15 and TRBJ1-2; no clear D. This CDR3 contains 16 residues. Trimming took 4 bases from V and 4 from J, leaving 19 bases between them. Per germline, CDR1 LNHNV and CDR2 YYDKDF (reference sequence). CDR3 protein: CATSIRTTTRLYGYTS. The CDR3 DNA sequence: TGTGCCACCAGCATAAGAACTACGACACGTCTCTATGGCTACACCTCC.

This clonotype occurred a few times. The chain joins TRBV11-2 to TRBJ1-1; D is perhaps TRBD1 (6 bases). Trimming left V 1 base short and J 1 base short, with 7 bases between. CDR3 length equals 14 residues. Germline lookup yields CDR1 SGHAT and CDR2 FQNNGV. The CDR3 is CASSLAGQNTEAFF. CDR3 nucleotides: TGTGCCAGCAGCTTAGCGGGACAGAACACTGAAGCTTTCTTT.

This clonotype was recorded at least ten times. V usage is TRBV4-2 and J usage is TRBJ2-1, with D tentatively TRBD2 (5 bases). V dropped 2 bases and J dropped 10 bases, with 15 bases sitting between them. This CDR3 is built from 14 residues. Germline V gene sequence: CDR1 LGHNA, CDR2 YNFKEQ. The chain's CDR3 is CASSQHLAGGEQFF. CDR3 DNA: TGTGCCAGCAGCCAACATTTGGCGGGCGGGGAGCAGTTCTTC.

This clonotype showed up just a few times. This rearrangement joins TRBV7-6 to TRBJ2-6, with TRBD1 identical over 8 bases. V gave up 2 bases and J gave up 10 bases; unmatched junction bases: 4. The CDR3 totals 14 residues. In germline, CDR1 is SGHVS, CDR2 FNYEAQ. The CDR3 is CASSLRQGRNVLTF. The CDR3 DNA reads TGTGCCAGCAGCTTAAGACAGGGGAGGAACGTCCTGACTTTC.

This clonotype was seen repeatedly, ten times or more. The chain combines TRBV20-1 with TRBJ2-7; the match to TRBD2 covers 7 bases. CDR1 and CDR2 from the germline V gene are DFQATT and SNEGSKA (reference sequence). The J segment lost 2 bases and the V segment lost 5 bases, leaving 6 bases of the junction unmatched. CDR3 length equals 13 residues. The CDR3 DNA is TGCAGTGCTCTCTGGCGGGAGACCTACGAGCAGTACTTC. This translates into CSALWRETYEQYF.

This clonotype was counted at least ten times. The V and J genes are TRBV4-3 and TRBJ2-5, with 7 bases lining up with TRBD2. Losses at the gene ends were 1 base for V and 3 bases for J; bases not matched to a gene: 2. The CDR3 length is 14 residues. Germline loops: CDR1 LGHNA, CDR2 YSLEER. The CDR3 reads CASSQGRGEETQYF. CDR3 in DNA: TGCGCCAGCAGCCAAGGCCGGGGGGAAGAGACCCAGTACTTC.

The chain is built from TRBV4-1 and TRBJ2-1, with 8 bases matching TRBD2. The CDR3 sequence is 18 residues long. CDR1 and CDR2 (germline): MGHRA, YSYEKL. V lost 2 bases, J lost 6 bases, and 15 bases stayed unmatched. CDR3 DNA: TGCGCCAGCAGCCAATATCCCTTAGGAAGCGGGAGATTCAATGAGCAGTTCTTC. This gives the protein CASSQYPLGSGRFNEQFF.

This clonotype was detected ten times or more. The chain links TRBV12-3 or TRBV12-4 to TRBJ2-1; D is ambiguous. The CDR3 loop spans 12 amino acids. V gave up 7 bases and J gave up 1 base, with 5 bases separating them. CDR3 bases: TGTGCCAGCACCGTTTCCTACAATGAGCAGTTCTTC. It specifies CASTVSYNEQFF.

This clonotype was counted ten times or more. The genes are TRBV7-8 and TRBJ2-3; D gene unclear. CDR3 size: 12 residues. Germline CDR1 and CDR2: SGHVS and FQNEAQ. V lost 2 bases and J lost 6, with 6 bases in between. The CDR3, as DNA: TGTGCCAGCAGCTTAATGTGGGATACGCAGTATTTT. This sequence encodes CASSLMWDTQYF. The variable domain in full, completed from reference TRBV7-8 and TRBJ2-3, reads GAGVSQSPRYKVAKRGQDVALRCDPISGHVSLFWYQQALGQGPEFLTYFQNEAQLDKSGLPSDRFFAERPEGSVSTLKIQRTQQEDSAVYLCASSLMWDTQYFGPGTRLTVL.

This clonotype has a count of ten or more. V usage is TRBV9 and J usage is TRBJ2-1; D is uncertain. Per germline, CDR1 SGDLS and CDR2 YYNGEE. The CDR3 is 15 amino acids. Trimming shortened V by 3 bases and J by 8 bases, and 18 bases separated the two germline ends. CDR3 coding DNA: TGTGCCAGCAGCGAGAATCCAACCCGACCCCATGAGCAGTTCTTC. It yields the protein CASSENPTRPHEQFF.

The chain is built from TRBV30 and TRBJ1-6, with TRBD1 identical over 8 bases. The V gene end was trimmed by 2 bases and the J gene end by 9 bases; junction bases not matched to a gene: 9. This CDR3 region has 15 residues. Germline V lookup: CDR1 GTSNPN, CDR2 SVGIG (reference sequence). CDR3 nucleotide sequence: TGTGCCTGGAGTAAAACCACAGGGGGAGTTTCACCCCTCCACTTT. Encoded protein: CAWSKTTGGVSPLHF. The variable domain in full, completed from reference TRBV30 and TRBJ1-6, reads SQTIHQWPATLVQPVGSPLSLECTVEGTSNPNLYWYRQAAGRGLQLLFYSVGIGQISSEVPQNLSASRPQDRQFILSSKKLLLSDSGFYLCAWSKTTGGVSPLHFGNGTRLTVT.

This clonotype was recorded many times. The V call is TRBV6-1, the J call TRBJ1-1; possibly TRBD1 for D (6 bases). Germline CDR1 and CDR2: MNHNS and SASEGT. The CDR3 has 13 residues. Trimming cost V 6 bases and J 11 bases, with 19 bases left between them. The CDR3 DNA is TGTGCCAGCAGCCGGACAGTCGACGGGGCGGCTTTCTTT. This sequence encodes CASSRTVDGAAFF.

This clonotype has a count of ten or more. For the CDR3, the DNA is TGTGCCACCAGCACCAGGGTACATGGCAATCAGCCCCAGCATTTT. Encoded protein: CATSTRVHGNQPQHF. The gene calls are TRBV15 and TRBJ1-5, with a possible D match to TRBD1 (5 bases). V was cut by 4 bases and J by 2 bases, with 12 bases left in between. The length of the CDR3 is 15 residues. Per germline, CDR1 LNHNV and CDR2 YYDKDF (reference sequence).

This clonotype was counted many times. The gene calls are TRBV27 and TRBJ1-5, with D uncertain. CDR3 length: 16 residues. The ends were cut back, 0 bases at V and 3 bases at J, with 12 bases in the middle. Per germline, CDR1 MNHEY and CDR2 SMNVEV (reference sequence). CDR3 coding DNA: TGTGCCAGCAGTTTATCCTGGGGAGAGGACAATCAGCCCCAGCATTTT. Protein sequence: CASSLSWGEDNQPQHF.

This clonotype was counted many times. The chain uses TRBV29-1 and TRBJ2-7, with D tentatively TRBD1 or TRBD2 (5 bases each). Germline loops: CDR1 SQVTM, CDR2 ANQGSEA. The V end was cut by 4 bases, the J end by 2 bases, with 12 bases between. The CDR3 sequence is 13 residues long. Here the CDR3 DNA reads TGCAGCGTTGTCGGGACGTCAGCCTACGAGCAGTACTTC. Translating it yields CSVVGTSAYEQYF.